The present T cell receptor beta chain was sequenced within a study of control samples from healthy donors and cancer patients. The V gene's germline CDR1 is SGHTA and CDR2 FQGNSA. The V gene lost 5 bases and the J gene lost 2 bases, with 15 bases spanning the gap. The length of the CDR3 is 15 residues. The protocol was immunoSEQ multiplex PCR, while the TCRdb copy is restricted to in-frame clones and leaves out a portion. The sample holds fewer than 200,000 clones, approximately 92% seen once. Sequenced material: blood. This sequence joins TRBV7-2 and TRBJ2-5; D is unclear. The receptor was isolated from a man aged 25-45 years in good health. CDR3 sequence (DNA): TGTGCCAGCAGCCCCATGGGTGTTGGGCAAGAGACCCAGTACTTC. Its protein product is CASSPMGVGQETQYF.